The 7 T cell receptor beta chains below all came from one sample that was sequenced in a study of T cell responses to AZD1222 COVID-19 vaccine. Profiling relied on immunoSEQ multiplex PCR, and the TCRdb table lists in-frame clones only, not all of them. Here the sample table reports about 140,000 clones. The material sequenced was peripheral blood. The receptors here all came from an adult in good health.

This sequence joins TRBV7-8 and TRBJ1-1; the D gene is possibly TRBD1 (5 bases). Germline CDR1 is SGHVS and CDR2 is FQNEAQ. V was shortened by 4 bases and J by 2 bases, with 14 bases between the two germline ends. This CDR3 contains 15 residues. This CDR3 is CASSSPYGANTEAFF. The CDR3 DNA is TGTGCCAGCAGCTCCCCGTACGGGGCTAACACTGAAGCTTTCTTT. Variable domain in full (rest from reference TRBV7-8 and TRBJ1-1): GAGVSQSPRYKVAKRGQDVALRCDPISGHVSLFWYQQALGQGPEFLTYFQNEAQLDKSGLPSDRFFAERPEGSVSTLKIQRTQQEDSAVYLCASSSPYGANTEAFFGQGTRLTVV.

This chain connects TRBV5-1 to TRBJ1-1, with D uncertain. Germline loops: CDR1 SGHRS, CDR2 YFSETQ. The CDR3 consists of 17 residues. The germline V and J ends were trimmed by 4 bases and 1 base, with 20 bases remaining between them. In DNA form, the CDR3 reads TGCGCCAGCAGCACAAAAGAGCGGGGTCGGGGGAACACTGAAGCTTTCTTT. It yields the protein CASSTKERGRGNTEAFF.

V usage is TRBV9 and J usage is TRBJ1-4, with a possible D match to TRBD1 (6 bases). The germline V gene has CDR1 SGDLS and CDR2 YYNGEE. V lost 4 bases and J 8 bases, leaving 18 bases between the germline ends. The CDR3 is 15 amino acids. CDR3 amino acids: CASSITGTQREKLFF. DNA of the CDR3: TGTGCCAGCAGCATCACCGGGACACAGAGGGAAAAACTGTTTTTT. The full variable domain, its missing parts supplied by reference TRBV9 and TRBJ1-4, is DSGVTQTPKHLITATGQRVTLRCSPRSGDLSVYWYQQSLDQGLQFLIQYYNGEERAKGNILERFSAQQFPDLHSELNLSSLELGDSALYFCASSITGTQREKLFFGSGTQLSVL.

CDR3 loop: CASSRPTEAHAAFF. CDR3 nucleotide sequence: TGTGCCAGCAGCAGACCGACCGAAGCACACGCAGCTTTCTTT. The chain recombines TRBV9 with TRBJ1-1, with unresolved D. Germline V CDR1 and CDR2: SGDLS, YYNGEE. This CDR3 is 14 amino acids long. Deletions cut 4 bases from V and 10 bases from J, with 20 bases between. Filled out from reference TRBV9 and TRBJ1-1, the complete variable domain reads DSGVTQTPKHLITATGQRVTLRCSPRSGDLSVYWYQQSLDQGLQFLIQYYNGEERAKGNILERFSAQQFPDLHSELNLSSLELGDSALYFCASSRPTEAHAAFFGQGTRLTVV.

CDR3 region: CASSRTSGGPYEQYF. DNA of the CDR3: TGTGCCAGTAGTAGGACTAGCGGGGGCCCCTACGAGCAGTACTTC. The rearrangement joins TRBV19 to TRBJ2-7; 13 nucleotides line up with TRBD2. The CDR3 spans 15 residues. Germline V gene sequence: CDR1 LNHDA, CDR2 SQIVND (reference sequence). The trim removed 4 bases at V and 2 bases at J, leaving 2 bases unmatched.

The CDR3 reads CASSFTTQGGEGYTF. In DNA, the CDR3 is TGTGCCAGCAGCTTCACAACTCAGGGGGGAGAGGGCTACACCTTC. The chain has TRBV7-2 and TRBJ1-2; the match to TRBD1 covers 7 bases. This CDR3 comprises 15 residues. The ends lost 3 bases at V and 8 bases at J; junction bases unmatched: 12. The germline gives CDR1 SGHTA, CDR2 FQGNSA.

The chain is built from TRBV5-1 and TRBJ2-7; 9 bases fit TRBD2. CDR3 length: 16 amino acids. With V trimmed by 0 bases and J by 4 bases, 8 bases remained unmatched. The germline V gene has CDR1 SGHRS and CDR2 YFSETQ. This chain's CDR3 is CASSLEKTSGAYEQYF. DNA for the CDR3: TGCGCCAGCAGCTTGGAAAAGACTAGCGGTGCTTACGAGCAGTACTTC. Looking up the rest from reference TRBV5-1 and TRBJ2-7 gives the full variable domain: KAGVTQTPRYLIKTRGQQVTLSCSPISGHRSVSWYQQTPGQGLQFLFEYFSETQRNKGNFPGRFSGRQFSNSRSEMNVSTLELGDSALYLCASSLEKTSGAYEQYFGPGTRLTVT.